One sample yielded the 2 T cell receptor beta chains listed below, sequenced in a study of blood T cells in healthy people across ages. The authors ran a second PCR of 7 to 11 cycles using a sample-barcoded 5' primer and a J-beta primer mix. Each CDR3 protein is one row after TCRdb ran MiXCR on the 5' RACE reads. The sample consists of more than 1,000,000 distinct CDR3 sequences, approximately 25% of them appearing once. This sample was also put to use in a study of T cells of mothers and their children.

Sequencing was performed on blood. Receptors were obtained from a girl aged 2 to 10 in good health.

This clonotype came up a few times. The rearrangement links TRBV12-3 or TRBV12-4 to TRBJ2-5, with D uncertain. The CDR3 spans 13 residues. Between the trimmed V and J ends, which lost 3 bases and 3 bases, there was a span of 8 bases. CDR3 protein: CASSFGEKETQYF. The CDR3 nucleotides read TGTGCCAGCAGTTTTGGTGAAAAAGAGACCCAGTACTTC.

Only a few counts were recorded for this clonotype. The chain couples TRBV4-1 to TRBJ2-7; the match to TRBD1 covers 7 bases. In germline, CDR1 is MGHRA, CDR2 YSYEKL. J lost 3 bases, V lost 2 bases, and 13 bases had no gene match. The CDR3 totals 17 residues. The CDR3 DNA sequence: TGCGCCAGCAGCCAACCCAACAGGGGCCGGGTGAACTACGAGCAGTACTTC. Its translation: CASSQPNRGRVNYEQYF.